The rows below give T cell receptor beta chains drawn from one sample of a study of blood T cells in healthy people across ages. TCRdb analysed the 5' RACE reads with MiXCR anew, one entry per CDR3 protein. The top ten hold approximately 15% of the sample, which has 550,000 to 800,000 distinct CDR3 sequences, approximately 30% seen once. The sample taken for sequencing was blood. These receptors came from a woman aged 80 or over in good health. Both conserved end residues are part of each CDR3. D genes are given only for firm matches. Not all rows give a size; the values are once, few, many and, for expanded clones, a class.

TRBV12-3/TRBV12-4	many	TRBJ2-1	NA	CASTPGLYNEQFF	TGTGCCAGCACCCCAGGCCTCTACAATGAGCAGTTCTTC
TRBV7-2	many	TRBJ2-7	TRBD2	CASSLALAGGYEQYF	TGTGCCAGCAGCTTAGCGCTAGCGGGGGGTTACGAGCAGTACTTC
TRBV21-1	many	TRBJ1-6	NA	CASRDSPDNSPLHF	TGTGCCAGCAGGGACAGTCCCGATAATTCACCCCTCCACTTT
TRBV2	NA	TRBJ1-2	NA	CASMQYRINYGYTF	TGTGCCAGCATGCAGTACAGAATTAACTATGGCTACACCTTC
TRBV5-1	many	TRBJ1-1	NA	CASSSRGLLNTEAFF	TGCGCCAGCAGCTCCCGGGGACTCTTGAACACTGAAGCTTTCTTT
TRBV2	NA	TRBJ2-2	NA	CASSQDSSNTGELFF	TGTGCCAGCAGTCAGGACAGCTCTAACACCGGGGAGCTGTTTTTT
TRBV27	many	TRBJ2-1	NA	CASSGEARQTRYNEQFF	TGTGCCAGCAGTGGCGAGGCCCGGCAGACCCGCTACAATGAGCAGTTCTTC
TRBV6-5	NA	TRBJ2-5	TRBD1	CASSYLSPGQQETQYF	TGTGCCAGCAGTTACTTGAGTCCGGGACAGCAAGAGACCCAGTACTTC
TRBV4-1	NA	TRBJ2-5	TRBD1	CASSQAHRGEQETQYF	TGCGCCAGCAGCCAAGCCCACAGGGGGGAACAAGAGACCCAGTACTTC
TRBV20-1	few	TRBJ1-5	NA	CSARPGQVGQPQHF	TGCAGTGCCCGCCCGGGGCAAGTCGGGCAGCCCCAGCATTTT
TRBV20-1	few	TRBJ1-1	NA	CSVGEDGTEAFF	TGCAGTGTAGGGGAAGATGGCACTGAAGCTTTCTTT
TRBV7-2	NA	TRBJ2-5	NA	CASSPGTPQETQYF	TGTGCCAGCAGCCCCGGGACTCCCCAAGAGACCCAGTACTTC
TRBV30	NA	TRBJ1-6	NA	CAWREDSYNSPLHF	TGTGCCTGGAGAGAGGACTCCTATAATTCACCCCTCCACTTT
TRBV29-1	many	TRBJ1-1	NA	CSVEVPPNTEAFF	TGCAGCGTTGAAGTCCCCCCGAACACTGAAGCTTTCTTT
TRBV28	many	TRBJ1-4	NA	CASSFQQAGSNEKLFF	TGTGCCAGCAGTTTTCAGCAGGCAGGTAGTAATGAAAAACTGTTTTTT
TRBV28	few	TRBJ1-5	NA	CASSLGGRKHF	TGTGCCAGCAGTTTAGGCGGCAGGAAGCATTTT
TRBV20-1	NA	TRBJ2-7	NA	CSASPNLRGSYEQYF	TGCAGTGCTAGTCCCAACTTGAGGGGCTCCTACGAGCAGTACTTC
TRBV6-2/TRBV6-3	NA	TRBJ1-5	NA	CASSAPPYQPQHF	TGTGCCAGCAGTGCCCCACCTTATCAGCCCCAGCATTTT
TRBV6-1	few	TRBJ2-6	TRBD2	CASSRTSGGAIGANVLTF	TGTGCCAGCAGCAGGACTAGCGGGGGGGCCATTGGGGCCAACGTCCTGACTTTC
TRBV7-9	NA	TRBJ2-5	NA	CASSSGPSNEQYF	TGTGCCAGCAGCTCGGGGCCCTCCAATGAGCAGTACTTC
TRBV6-1	many	TRBJ2-6	NA	CASSEGTTPSGANVLTF	TGTGCCAGCAGTGAAGGAACTACCCCTTCTGGGGCCAACGTCCTGACTTTC
TRBV7-3	many	TRBJ2-1	TRBD2	CASSTSGGHYNEQFF	TGTGCCAGCAGTACGAGCGGGGGCCATTACAATGAGCAGTTCTTC
TRBV11-2	many	TRBJ2-5	NA	CASSPDRARRSGETQYF	TGTGCCAGCAGCCCAGACCGAGCTAGACGCTCTGGAGAGACCCAGTACTTC
TRBV7-9	few	TRBJ1-5	TRBD1	CASSLDRGDRPQHF	TGTGCCAGCAGCTTAGACAGGGGCGATCGGCCCCAGCATTTT
TRBV7-2	NA	TRBJ2-2	NA	CASSTGNQHGELFF	TGTGCCAGCAGCACAGGGAATCAGCACGGGGAGCTGTTCTTT
TRBV6-6	many	TRBJ2-3	NA	CASTYRGVTDTQYF	TGTGCCAGCACCTATAGGGGAGTCACAGATACGCAGTATTTT
TRBV7-2	many	TRBJ1-1	TRBD1	CASSLEGTGSTEAFF	TGTGCCAGCAGCTTAGAGGGGACAGGGAGTACTGAAGCTTTCTTT
TRBV28	many	TRBJ1-2	NA	CASSPQVGGNYGYTF	TGTGCCAGCAGTCCCCAAGTTGGGGGTAACTATGGCTACACCTTC
TRBV9	many	TRBJ2-5	TRBD2	CASSASPGRGQETQYF	TGTGCCAGCAGCGCCTCTCCAGGGCGGGGGCAAGAGACCCAGTACTTC
TRBV29-1	many	TRBJ2-3	TRBD1	CSVTTGLDTQYF	TGCAGCGTCACGACAGGGTTGGATACGCAGTATTTT
TRBV3-1	NA	TRBJ1-1	NA	CASGQGGMNTEAFF	TGTGCCAGCGGGCAGGGAGGGATGAACACTGAAGCTTTCTTT
TRBV6-1	few	TRBJ1-5	NA	CASTRGFNQPQHF	TGTGCCAGCACACGCGGTTTCAATCAGCCCCAGCATTTT
TRBV29-1	NA	TRBJ2-3	NA	CSVAGPSTDTQYF	TGCAGCGTTGCGGGGCCCAGCACAGATACGCAGTATTTT
TRBV29-1	many	TRBJ2-7	NA	CSAIDHLNDEQYF	TGCAGCGCAATAGACCACCTAAATGACGAGCAGTACTTC
TRBV29-1	NA	TRBJ1-1	NA	CSVRLGAWNTEAFF	TGCAGCGTTAGGTTGGGAGCTTGGAACACTGAAGCTTTCTTT
TRBV20-1	NA	TRBJ2-5	NA	CSARDRLRMASQYF	TGCAGTGCTAGAGATCGATTGAGGATGGCATCCCAGTACTTC
TRBV24-1	NA	TRBJ2-7	NA	CATNGEQYF	TGTGCCACCAACGGCGAGCAGTACTTC